The 13 T cell receptor beta chains reported below all come from one sample, sequenced in a study of beta chain features in type 1 diabetes. The sequenced template was cDNA made from the entire isolated RNA. The assay was immunoSEQ multiplex PCR, and TCRdb's table has in-frame clones only and misses some. The data contain hundreds of thousands of clones, roughly 15% of them singletons. The specimen sequenced was central memory CD4+ T cells from blood. The receptors stem from a man aged 25 to 40 in good health.

This chain joins TRBV7-3 and TRBJ2-1; 11 bases align to TRBD2. Germline CDR1 SGHTA, CDR2 FQGTGA. V trimming: 6 bases; J trimming: 4 bases; junction bases outside the gene matches: 14. The CDR3 length is 18 residues. This CDR3 is CASSKQTSGISLYNEQFF. The DNA for the CDR3 is TGTGCCAGCAGTAAACAGACTAGCGGGATTTCGTTGTACAATGAGCAGTTCTTC.

The CDR3 loop is CASSPRPTSGRDNEQFF. CDR3 nucleotide sequence: TGTGCCAGCAGCCCCCGTCCGACTAGCGGGAGAGACAATGAGCAGTTCTTC. The chain links TRBV7-8 to TRBJ2-1; 12 bases fit TRBD2. The V gene's germline CDR1 is SGHVS and CDR2 FQNEAQ. The CDR3 spans 17 residues. V dropped 5 bases and J dropped 5; count of bases not matched to a gene: 10.

This clone was recorded a few times. This chain connects TRBV18 to TRBJ2-7; 8 bases map to TRBD2. J lost 9 bases, V lost 7 bases, and 14 bases had no gene match. Germline loops: CDR1 KGHSH, CDR2 LQKENI. This CDR3 contains 14 residues. The CDR3 nucleotides are TGTGCCAGCTTTAGCGGGGCCACCTACGAGTCGCAGTACTTC. This sequence encodes CASFSGATYESQYF.

This clone showed up just a few times. CDR3 nucleotides: TGTGCCAGCAGCAAAGGACTAGGACGCACAGATACGCAGTATTTT. Its protein product is CASSKGLGRTDTQYF. This rearrangement joins TRBV25-1 to TRBJ2-3, with 7 bases lining up with TRBD2. Germline V gene sequence: CDR1 MGHDK, CDR2 SYGVNS. CDR3 length equals 15 residues. J lost 1 base, V lost 6 bases, and 7 bases had no gene match.

This chain joins TRBV2 and TRBJ2-1; tentatively, D is TRBD2 (5 bases). Trimming removed 8 bases at V and 0 bases at J, with 11 bases between. The CDR3 contains 14 residues. The germline CDR1 and CDR2 sequences are SNHLY and FYNNEI. For the CDR3, the DNA is TGTGCCAGCCAATGGGAGAGCTCCTACAATGAGCAGTTCTTC. Amino acid sequence: CASQWESSYNEQFF.

This clone was seen a handful of times. The chain employs TRBV19 and TRBJ1-1; unclear D gene. CDR3 length equals 14 residues. V was trimmed by 7 bases and J by 0 bases, leaving 12 bases between them. Germline V gene sequence: CDR1 LNHDA, CDR2 SQIVND (reference sequence). The CDR3 reads CASITDRVNTEAFF. CDR3 nucleotide sequence: TGTGCCAGTATAACCGACCGCGTGAACACTGAAGCTTTCTTT.

This clone turned up a few times. The chain joins TRBV27 to TRBJ1-1; D not resolved. The V and J ends lost 6 bases and 7 bases respectively, with 12 bases between them. Germline V gene lookup returns CDR1 MNHEY and CDR2 SMNVEV (reference sequence). The length of the CDR3 is 12 residues. CDR3 residues: CASSLRRGEAFF. CDR3 sequence (DNA): TGTGCCAGCAGCCTACGCAGAGGTGAAGCTTTCTTT.

The V call is TRBV11-2, the J call TRBJ2-2; 9 bases line up with TRBD1. The V gene's germline CDR1 is SGHAT and CDR2 FQNNGV. CDR3 length: 17 residues. Trimming at V came to 6 bases and at J to 1 base, leaving 9 bases not matched to a gene. The CDR3 region is CASRKKDRGWNTGELFF. As DNA, the CDR3 is TGTGCCAGCAGAAAAAAAGACAGGGGGTGGAACACCGGGGAGCTGTTTTTT.

This clone was detected a few times. The rearrangement uses TRBV27 and TRBJ1-3; a weak D match, TRBD1 (5 bases). Per the germline V gene, CDR1 is MNHEY and CDR2 is SMNVEV (reference sequence). With 4 bases removed from V and 0 bases from J, the gap between germline ends came to 10 bases. This CDR3 comprises 15 residues. CDR3 protein: CASSSQGNSGNTIYF. CDR3 nucleotide sequence: TGTGCCAGCAGTTCTCAGGGAAACTCTGGAAACACCATATATTTT.

V gene TRBV7-2 combines with J gene TRBJ2-1; 7 nucleotides line up with TRBD2. The CDR3 runs 15 residues. V lost 2 bases, J lost 9 bases, and 10 bases stayed unmatched. Germline V CDR1 and CDR2: SGHTA, FQGNSA. CDR3 DNA: TGTGCCAGCAGCTTATCGGCCGGGAGCGGGGTTGAGCAGTTCTTC. Translation: CASSLSAGSGVEQFF.

With regard to this clone: In the same sample, other DNA sequences code for this CDR3. This chain links TRBV30 with TRBJ1-1; D might be TRBD1 (6 bases). V dropped 0 bases and J dropped 4 bases, with 12 bases sitting between them. The CDR3 totals 14 residues. CDR1 GTSNPN and CDR2 SVGIG come from the germline V gene (reference sequence). The CDR3 here is CAWSVGGRGTEAFF. Here the CDR3 DNA reads TGTGCCTGGAGTGTAGGGGGTAGGGGCACTGAAGCTTTCTTT.

This clone showed up just a few times. This sequence joins TRBV20-1 and TRBJ2-3, with D tentatively TRBD2 (6 bases). This CDR3 is built from 11 residues. Trimming left V 5 bases short and J 5 bases short, with 8 bases between. The germline CDR1 and CDR2 sequences are DFQATT and SNEGSKA (reference sequence). CDR3 coding DNA: TGCAGTGCTTCGGGGGAAGATACGCAGTATTTT. Translated, it gives CSASGEDTQYF.

The rearrangement links TRBV5-4 to TRBJ1-2, with D hard to call. With 0 bases removed from V and 10 bases from J, the gap between germline ends came to 7 bases. Germline loops: CDR1 SGHNT, CDR2 YYREEE (reference sequence). The CDR3 has 11 residues. The CDR3 region has the DNA TGTGCCAGCAGCTTGGAGGAGGACTACACCTTC. Its protein is CASSLEEDYTF. The complete variable domain, with remaining parts taken from reference TRBV5-4 and TRBJ1-2, reads ETGVTQSPTHLIKTRGQQVTLRCSSQSGHNTVSWYQQALGQGPQFIFQYYREEENGRGNFPPRFSGLQFPNYSSELNVNALELDDSALYLCASSLEEDYTFGSGTRLTVV.